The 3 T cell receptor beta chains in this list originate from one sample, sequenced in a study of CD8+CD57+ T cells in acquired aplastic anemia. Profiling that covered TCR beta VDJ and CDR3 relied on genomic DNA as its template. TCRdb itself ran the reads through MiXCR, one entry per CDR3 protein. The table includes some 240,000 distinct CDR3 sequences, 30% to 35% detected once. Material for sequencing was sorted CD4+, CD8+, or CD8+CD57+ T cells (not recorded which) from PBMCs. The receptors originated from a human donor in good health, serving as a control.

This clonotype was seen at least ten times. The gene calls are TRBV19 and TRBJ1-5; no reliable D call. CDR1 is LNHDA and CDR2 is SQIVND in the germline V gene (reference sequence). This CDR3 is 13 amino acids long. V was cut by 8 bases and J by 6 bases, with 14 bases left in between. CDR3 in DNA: TGTGCCAGTCGAGCGGAAGGGCTTCAGCCCCAGCATTTT. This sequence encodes CASRAEGLQPQHF.

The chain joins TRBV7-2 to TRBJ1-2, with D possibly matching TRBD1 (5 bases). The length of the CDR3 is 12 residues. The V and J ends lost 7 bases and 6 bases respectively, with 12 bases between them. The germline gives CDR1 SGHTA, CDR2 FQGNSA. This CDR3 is CASTGEGHGYTF. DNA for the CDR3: TGTGCCAGCACGGGGGAGGGTCATGGCTACACCTTC.

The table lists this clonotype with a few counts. The CDR3 DNA sequence: TGCAGCGTTGAAGATGGGAGCTACGAGCAGTACTTC. Translation gives CSVEDGSYEQYF. The V and J genes are TRBV29-1 and TRBJ2-7, with TRBD2 as a possible D gene (5 bases). Looked up from germline, CDR1 is SQVTM and CDR2 is ANQGSEA. V gave up 0 bases and J gave up 3 bases, with 6 bases separating them. The length of the CDR3 is 12 residues.